The clone carrying this T cell receptor beta chain appeared a single time. The target antigen is unknown. This sample is part of a study of shared clonotypes between healthy human individuals. Points from the study as a whole: Limited genetic and exposure-history diversity came from having few donors.

CDR1 is MNHEY and CDR2 is SVGAGI in the germline V gene. This CDR3 comprises 15 residues. V was shortened by 9 bases and J by 0 bases, with 15 bases between the two germline ends. Only in-frame clones appear in the TCRdb table, and some are missing; sequencing was by immunoSEQ multiplex PCR. Among some 2 million clones, roughly 95% were seen once, and the ten largest hold more than 0.1%. Caucasian adults living in Nashville, Tennessee, provided all samples. In the CD4+ fraction, cells were divided into CD45RA+ naive and CD45RA-negative memory subsets. Sequences were obtained from naive CD4+ T cells sorted from blood. Subset denoted: CD45RA+ positively selected. The TCR originated in a man younger than 35 in good health. The chain couples TRBV6-5 to TRBJ1-5; D call uncertain. The CDR3 sequence: CASKPWADSNQPQHF. In DNA form, the CDR3 reads TGTGCCAGTAAGCCTTGGGCCGATAGCAATCAGCCCCAGCATTTT.